These T cell receptor beta chains were read from a single sample in a study of blood T cell repertoires in COVID-19. The protocol was immunoSEQ multiplex PCR, while the TCRdb copy is restricted to in-frame clones and leaves out a portion. The profile shows roughly 92,000 clones, around 86% of them singletons. Sequencing was performed on peripheral blood. Source of these receptors: a woman aged 80 or older with acute or convalescent COVID-19. CDR3s include the opening cysteine and the closing phenylalanine or tryptophan. A D gene is named only where the DNA matches it firmly. Clone size is stated in some rows and not others, as once, few, many or a class when expanded.

TRBV19,-,once,TRBJ1-6,TGTGCCAGTAACGAGTCGCCCGGTTCACCCCTCCACTTT,CASNESPGSPLHF
TRBV4-1,TRBD1,-,TRBJ2-3,TGCGCCAGCAGCCAAGCGGGACAGGGGGTGACAGATACGCAGTATTTT,CASSQAGQGVTDTQYF
TRBV30,TRBD1,-,TRBJ1-1,TGTGCCTGGAGTGGACAGGGGAACACTGAAGCTTTCTTT,CAWSGQGNTEAFF
TRBV7-8,TRBD1,-,TRBJ1-6,TGTGCCAGCAGCCGGGACAGATATTCACCCCTCCACTTT,CASSRDRYSPLHF
TRBV5-4,TRBD2,-,TRBJ2-3,TGTGCCAGCAGTCGGACTAGCGGGGTCGTAGATACGCAGTATTTT,CASSRTSGVVDTQYF
TRBV10-3,-,-,TRBJ2-7,TGTGCCATCAGTGGGACTGGCGACCTCTACGAGCAGTACTTC,CAISGTGDLYEQYF
TRBV18,TRBD1,-,TRBJ1-1,TGTGCCAGCTCACCCCGAGACAGGGTTCAGGGCACTGAAGCTTTCTTT,CASSPRDRVQGTEAFF
TRBV7-8,-,-,TRBJ1-1,TGTGCCAGCAGCTCGAAGAGAGAGAACACTGAAGCTTTCTTT,CASSSKRENTEAFF
TRBV6-1,TRBD1,-,TRBJ1-2,TGTGCCAGCAGTGGACCACCAGGGGGCAGCTCTAACTATGGCTACACCTTC,CASSGPPGGSSNYGYTF
TRBV6-5,-,-,TRBJ2-7,TGTGCCAGCACCCCTGGAGGCGTCCGGGAGCAGTACTTC,CASTPGGVREQYF
TRBV7-2,-,-,TRBJ1-5,TGTGCCAGCAGCCCGACAGGCTTGAATCAGCCCCAGCATTTT,CASSPTGLNQPQHF
TRBV20-1,-,-,TRBJ1-5,TGCAGTGCTAGTAGGTCGGGCAGGGGCAATCAGCCCCAGCATTTT,CSASRSGRGNQPQHF
TRBV11-2,TRBD1,-,TRBJ1-2,TGTGCCAGCAGCTTAGCCCCTGACAGGGGGCAAGGCTACACCTTC,CASSLAPDRGQGYTF
TRBV5-1,-,-,TRBJ1-1,TGCGCCAGCAGCACGCCGACAGGTCCGGGCACTGAAGCTTTCTTT,CASSTPTGPGTEAFF
TRBV7-8,TRBD2,-,TRBJ2-1,TGTGCCAGCAGCATTGGACTAGCGGGAGGACTCCCGAGGAATGAGCAGTTCTTC,CASSIGLAGGLPRNEQFF
TRBV18,TRBD1,-,TRBJ1-3,TGTGCCAGCTCACCTGGACAGGGGGCCTATGGAAACACCATATATTTT,CASSPGQGAYGNTIYF
TRBV19,-,few,TRBJ2-1,TGTGCCAGTAGTATAGGATCGGGTTCGTTCTCCTACAATGAGCAGTTCTTC,CASSIGSGSFSYNEQFF